What follows is one T cell receptor beta chain and its context. Each tumour sample represents a distinct, spatially separated region of the hepatocellular carcinoma nodule. The record originates from a study of intratumoral heterogeneity in liver cancer. Germline CDR1 is ENHRY and CDR2 is SYGVKD. Trimming pared 5 bases from V and 5 bases from J, leaving 9 bases between. The CDR3 consists of 12 residues. Clones were sequenced by immunoSEQ multiplex PCR, and TCRdb holds only the in-frame ones, with some missing. Found here are thousands of clones, over 55% of them singletons; the top ten hold around 40%.

The chain links TRBV10-3 to TRBJ2-5; D tentatively fits TRBD1 or TRBD2 (7 bases each). This sequence was found in a woman between 70 and 85 years old with hepatocellular carcinoma. This specimen consisted of tumor tissue, obtained before any cancer treatment. The CDR3 spells CAISQGGETQYF. CDR3 bases: TGTGCCATCAGTCAGGGGGGGGAGACCCAGTACTTC.